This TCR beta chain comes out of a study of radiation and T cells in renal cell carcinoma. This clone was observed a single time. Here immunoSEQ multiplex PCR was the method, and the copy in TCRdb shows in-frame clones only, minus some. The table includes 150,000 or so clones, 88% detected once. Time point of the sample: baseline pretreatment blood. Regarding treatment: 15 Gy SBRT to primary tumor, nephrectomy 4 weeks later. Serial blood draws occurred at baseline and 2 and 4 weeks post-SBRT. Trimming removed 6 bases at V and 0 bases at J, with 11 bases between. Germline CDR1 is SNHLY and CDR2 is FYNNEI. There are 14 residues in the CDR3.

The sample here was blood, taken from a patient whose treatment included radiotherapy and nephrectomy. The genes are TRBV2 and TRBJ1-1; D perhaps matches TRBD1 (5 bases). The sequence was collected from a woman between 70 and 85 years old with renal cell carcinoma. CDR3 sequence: CASRGRGLNTEAFF. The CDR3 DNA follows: TGTGCCAGCAGGGGTCGGGGACTGAACACTGAAGCTTTCTTT.